These 28 T cell receptor beta chains originate from one sample sequenced in a study of CD8+CD57+ T cells in acquired aplastic anemia. TCR beta VDJ and CDR3 profiling used genomic DNA as template. MiXCR, applied by TCRdb to the reads, yields one record per CDR3 protein. This table holds approximately 81,000 distinct CDR3 sequences, roughly half found once. Specimen: sorted CD4+, CD8+, or CD8+CD57+ T cells (not recorded which) from PBMCs. Receptor source: a human donor in good health, serving as a control.

About this clonotype itself: Just one base apart from a much larger clone, this may be a read error. This chain connects TRBV3-1 to TRBJ2-7; D is possibly TRBD1 (6 bases). The CDR3 runs 14 residues. Germline V gene data show CDR1 as LGHDT and CDR2 as YNNKEL (reference sequence). V lost 4 bases and J lost 5, with 15 bases in between. Written as DNA, the CDR3 is TGTGCCAGCAGCCCCCGACAGGAGGTCGACGAGCAGTACTTC. Translated, it gives CASSPRQEVDEQYF.

The table lists this clonotype with many counts. The chain combines TRBV25-1 with TRBJ1-5; no clear D gene. The V end lost 3 bases, the J end lost 7 bases, and 7 bases lay between the germline ends. Germline V lookup: CDR1 MGHDK, CDR2 SYGVNS. This CDR3 region has 12 residues. CDR3 in amino acids: CASSDGGQPQHF. The CDR3 bases are TGTGCCAGCAGTGACGGAGGACAGCCCCAGCATTTT.

There are many counts of this clonotype. The V gene is TRBV5-1, the J gene TRBJ2-3; TRBD1 aligns across 12 bases. With V trimmed by 4 bases and J by 5 bases, 5 bases remained unmatched. From germline, CDR1 is SGHRS and CDR2 YFSETQ. The CDR3 extends over 15 amino acids. The CDR3 region is CASSGGTGGVDTQYF. For the CDR3, the DNA is TGCGCCAGCAGCGGAGGGACAGGGGGCGTAGATACGCAGTATTTT.

This clonotype has ten or more counts. CDR3 loop: CASSVEGSDYGYTF. As DNA, the CDR3 is TGTGCCAGCAGCGTAGAGGGCAGCGACTATGGCTACACCTTC. The V call is TRBV9, the J call TRBJ1-2; D unresolved. Trimming removed 0 bases at V and 3 bases at J, with 9 bases between. From germline, CDR1 is SGDLS and CDR2 YYNGEE. The CDR3 sequence is 14 residues long.

This clonotype has a handful of counts. This chain connects TRBV13 to TRBJ2-1; D call uncertain. Deletions cut 2 bases from V and 8 bases from J, with 7 bases between. This CDR3 has 12 residues. CDR1 and CDR2 (germline): PRHDT, FYEKMQ (reference sequence). DNA for the CDR3: TGTGCCAGCAGCTTATCTCCTTATGAGCAGTTCTTC. It encodes CASSLSPYEQFF.

This clonotype showed up many times. The gene calls are TRBV11-3 and TRBJ2-7, with D hard to call. The CDR3 contains 13 residues. Trimming took off 0 bases at V and 5 bases at J, with 8 bases between the two ends. Germline CDR1 reads SGHNT; CDR2 reads YENEEA. Here the CDR3 reads CASSLDMGNEQYF. The CDR3 nucleotides read TGTGCCAGCAGCTTAGATATGGGAAACGAGCAGTACTTC.

The V gene is TRBV4-2, the J gene TRBJ1-1; the D is unclear. The CDR3 loop spans 16 amino acids. V dropped 1 base and J dropped 1 base, with 13 bases sitting between them. Germline V gives CDR1 LGHNA, CDR2 YNFKEQ. The CDR3, as DNA: TGTGCCAGCAGCCAAGTTGTCGAAGGGTCGAACACTGAAGCTTTCTTT. It is translated as CASSQVVEGSNTEAFF.

V gene TRBV19 combines with J gene TRBJ1-4; D is ambiguous. The CDR3 extends over 15 amino acids. Germline CDR1 reads LNHDA; CDR2 reads SQIVND (reference sequence). Trimming took off 4 bases at V and 4 bases at J, with 13 bases between the two ends. Here the CDR3 DNA reads TGTGCCAGTAGTACCGGACTAGCGGGTAATGAAAAACTGTTTTTT. Residues: CASSTGLAGNEKLFF.

V and J are TRBV7-8 and TRBJ1-1; D is unresolved. This CDR3 is built from 17 residues. Trimming shortened V by 0 bases and J by 1 base, and 15 bases separated the two germline ends. Germline assignment: CDR1 SGHVS and CDR2 FQNEAQ. CDR3 DNA: TGTGCCAGCAGCTTAGCCTTGAGTTTTTCGAGGAACACTGAAGCTTTCTTT. It specifies CASSLALSFSRNTEAFF.

This clonotype was detected a few times. CDR3 DNA: TGTGCCAGCAGCCCTCGGGTACGAGTGGCTAGGAACACTGAAGCTTTCTTT. The encoded protein is CASSPRVRVARNTEAFF. The chain is built from TRBV5-5 and TRBJ1-1; no reliable D call. This CDR3 is 17 amino acids long. Germline V gene data show CDR1 as SGHKS and CDR2 as YYEKEE (reference sequence). V was clipped by 4 bases and J by 1 base, with 20 bases between them.

On this clonotype: One end of the junction fails to match germline, which may point to a read error. V and J are TRBV20-1 and TRBJ1-2; D possibly corresponds to TRBD1 (5 bases). The CDR3 spans 14 residues. Germline V gene lookup returns CDR1 DFQATT and CDR2 SNEGSKA (reference sequence). The CDR3 bases are TGCAGTGCTAGAGATCAACAGGTTAACTACGGCTACACCTTC. Its protein is CSARDQQVNYGYTF.

The chain recombines TRBV19 with TRBJ2-7; no definite D call. CDR3 length: 14 residues. Trimming removed 8 bases at V and 0 bases at J, with 14 bases between. The V gene's germline CDR1 is LNHDA and CDR2 SQIVND (reference sequence). The CDR3 spells CASQQTTDSYEQYF. The CDR3 DNA reads as TGTGCCAGTCAACAAACGACGGACTCCTACGAGCAGTACTTC.

A few counts support this clonotype. This rearrangement joins TRBV3-1 to TRBJ2-3, with 13 positions matching TRBD2. The V gene end was trimmed by 5 bases and the J gene end by 5 bases; junction bases not matched to a gene: 4. This CDR3 is built from 15 residues. Germline CDR1 is LGHDT and CDR2 is YNNKEL (reference sequence). Here the CDR3 reads CASSGLAGVIDTQYF. DNA for the CDR3: TGTGCCAGCAGCGGACTAGCGGGAGTGATAGATACGCAGTATTTT.

V gene TRBV6-5 combines with J gene TRBJ1-2; D remains ambiguous. Trimming left V 4 bases short and J 2 bases short, with 17 bases between. CDR1 MNHEY and CDR2 SVGAGI come from the germline V gene. The length of the CDR3 is 16 residues. The CDR3 region has the DNA TGTGCCAGCAGTTCGAATGACCCTGCCGAGAACTATGGCTACACCTTC. It translates to CASSSNDPAENYGYTF.

This clonotype was seen ten or more times. The chain is built from TRBV11-2 and TRBJ2-7, with 9 positions matching TRBD2. J was trimmed by 2 bases and V by 3 bases; bases with no gene match: 2. The CDR3 is 14 residues long. Germline V gives CDR1 SGHAT, CDR2 FQNNGV. DNA for the CDR3: TGTGCCAGCAGCTTCGTAGCGGGGGCCTACGAGCAGTACTTC. Its protein is CASSFVAGAYEQYF.

The table lists this clonotype with many counts. This chain joins TRBV7-9 and TRBJ2-7; 7 bases are a match to TRBD2. CDR3 length: 12 amino acids. The germline V gene encodes CDR1 SEHNR and CDR2 FQNEAQ (reference sequence). The V segment lost 7 bases and the J segment 4 bases; nucleotides outside the gene matches: 4. The CDR3: CASNYGGYEQYF. As DNA, the CDR3 is TGTGCCAGCAACTACGGGGGGTACGAGCAGTACTTC.

As regards this clonotype: A read error may produce the germline difference seen at one junction end. This chain links TRBV5-8 with TRBJ2-2, with D perhaps matching TRBD2 (5 bases). The germline V gene encodes CDR1 SGHTS and CDR2 YDEGEE. This CDR3 contains 14 residues. The CDR3 reads CASSLLAVTGELVF. The DNA for the CDR3 is TGTGCCAGCAGCTTGTTAGCTGTCACCGGGGAGCTGGTTTTT.

The chain links TRBV19 to TRBJ1-3; no reliable D call. CDR1 and CDR2 from the germline V gene are LNHDA and SQIVND (reference sequence). With 3 bases removed from V and 3 bases from J, the gap between germline ends came to 3 bases. The length of the CDR3 is 12 residues. CDR3 sequence reads: CASSILGNTIYF. In nucleotides, the CDR3 is TGTGCCAGTAGTATCCTTGGAAACACCATATATTTT.

This clonotype showed up many times. This chain connects TRBV9 to TRBJ1-2, with D uncertain. V dropped 0 bases and J dropped 6 bases, with 12 bases sitting between them. This CDR3 region has 14 residues. Germline assignment: CDR1 SGDLS and CDR2 YYNGEE. CDR3 residues: CASSVGGGLDGYTF. The CDR3, as DNA: TGTGCCAGCAGCGTAGGTGGAGGCTTGGATGGCTACACCTTC. The entire variable domain, with the rest obtained from reference TRBV9 and TRBJ1-2, is as follows: DSGVTQTPKHLITATGQRVTLRCSPRSGDLSVYWYQQSLDQGLQFLIQYYNGEERAKGNILERFSAQQFPDLHSELNLSSLELGDSALYFCASSVGGGLDGYTFGSGTRLTVV.

The chain carries TRBV12-3 or TRBV12-4 and TRBJ2-3; 8 positions match TRBD2. V lost 3 bases and J lost 4; bases outside the gene matches: 0. The CDR3 is 13 residues long. CDR3 sequence: CASSFGGADTQYF. The CDR3, as DNA: TGTGCCAGCAGTTTCGGGGGGGCAGATACGCAGTATTTT.

As for this clonotype: Germline and junction disagree at one end, which may indicate a read error. The CDR3 DNA reads TGTGCCAGCGGAGTTTACGGGCAAAACTTC. Its translation: CASGVYGQNF. The V call is TRBV7-9, the J call TRBJ2-7, with D unresolved. This CDR3 is built from 10 residues. Germline loops: CDR1 SEHNR, CDR2 FQNEAQ (reference sequence).

This sequence joins TRBV19 and TRBJ2-7; D gene ambiguous. The CDR3 has 15 amino acids. Trimming took 4 bases from V and 2 from J, leaving 15 bases between them. Germline CDR1 is LNHDA and CDR2 is SQIVND (reference sequence). The CDR3 region has the DNA TGTGCCAGTAGTAGTCGGGTCAGCACCGCCTACGAGCAGTACTTC. It yields the protein CASSSRVSTAYEQYF.

There are many counts of this clonotype. The J gene is TRBJ2-3, the V gene TRBV11-2; 8 positions match TRBD2. CDR1 and CDR2 from the germline V gene are SGHAT and FQNNGV. V lost 2 bases to trimming and J lost 2 bases; unmatched junction nucleotides: 3. The CDR3 contains 15 residues. The CDR3 region is CASSLLAGFTDTQYF. DNA of the CDR3: TGTGCCAGCAGCTTACTAGCGGGTTTCACAGATACGCAGTATTTT.

This chain joins TRBV6-1 and TRBJ2-1, with TRBD1 as a possible D gene (6 bases). Per germline, CDR1 MNHNS and CDR2 SASEGT. Trimming shortened V by 6 bases and J by 10 bases, and 22 bases separated the two germline ends. The CDR3 consists of 15 residues. CDR3 loop: CASRVGQGTRFEQFF. The CDR3 region has the DNA TGTGCCAGCAGAGTTGGGCAGGGGACGAGGTTCGAGCAGTTCTTC.

This clonotype was counted ten times or more. The genes are TRBV19 and TRBJ2-1, with a possible D match to TRBD2 (6 bases). Trimming removed 9 bases at V and 4 bases at J, with 13 bases between. CDR3 length: 13 residues. Germline V lookup: CDR1 LNHDA, CDR2 SQIVND (reference sequence). The CDR3 loop is CASGSGSYNEQFF. The CDR3 region has the DNA TGTGCCAGCGGGAGCGGGTCATACAATGAGCAGTTCTTC.

As to this clonotype: This is likely a read error, given that the CDR3 carries no conserved phenylalanine or tryptophan at its end. The chain joins TRBV9 to TRBJ2-7, with unresolved D. The CDR3 contains 15 residues. Germline V lookup: CDR1 SGDLS, CDR2 YYNGEE. Deletions cut 4 bases from V and 0 bases from J, with 14 bases between. CDR3 DNA sequence: TGTGCCAGCAGCCCCGGACCGCTGAGCTCCTACGAGCAGTACTTA. Its protein product is CASSPGPLSSYEQYL.

This clonotype has more than one count but fewer than ten. The chain links TRBV27 to TRBJ2-7; 8 bases fit TRBD2. The CDR3 is 14 residues long. Germline lookup yields CDR1 MNHEY and CDR2 SMNVEV (reference sequence). The V gene end was trimmed by 7 bases and the J gene end by 3 bases; junction bases not matched to a gene: 8. The CDR3 reads CASTLGGGHYEQYF. The CDR3 nucleotides read TGTGCCAGCACCCTTGGCGGGGGGCACTACGAGCAGTACTTC.

V usage is TRBV11-2 and J usage is TRBJ2-5; 8 bases match TRBD2. Germline loops: CDR1 SGHAT, CDR2 FQNNGV. There are 16 residues in the CDR3. Trimming cost V 6 bases and J 1 base; bases outside gene matches: 10. CDR3 sequence reads: CASRPSGGSVQETQYF. The CDR3 coding sequence is TGTGCCAGCAGGCCATCGGGAGGGTCCGTCCAAGAGACCCAGTACTTC.